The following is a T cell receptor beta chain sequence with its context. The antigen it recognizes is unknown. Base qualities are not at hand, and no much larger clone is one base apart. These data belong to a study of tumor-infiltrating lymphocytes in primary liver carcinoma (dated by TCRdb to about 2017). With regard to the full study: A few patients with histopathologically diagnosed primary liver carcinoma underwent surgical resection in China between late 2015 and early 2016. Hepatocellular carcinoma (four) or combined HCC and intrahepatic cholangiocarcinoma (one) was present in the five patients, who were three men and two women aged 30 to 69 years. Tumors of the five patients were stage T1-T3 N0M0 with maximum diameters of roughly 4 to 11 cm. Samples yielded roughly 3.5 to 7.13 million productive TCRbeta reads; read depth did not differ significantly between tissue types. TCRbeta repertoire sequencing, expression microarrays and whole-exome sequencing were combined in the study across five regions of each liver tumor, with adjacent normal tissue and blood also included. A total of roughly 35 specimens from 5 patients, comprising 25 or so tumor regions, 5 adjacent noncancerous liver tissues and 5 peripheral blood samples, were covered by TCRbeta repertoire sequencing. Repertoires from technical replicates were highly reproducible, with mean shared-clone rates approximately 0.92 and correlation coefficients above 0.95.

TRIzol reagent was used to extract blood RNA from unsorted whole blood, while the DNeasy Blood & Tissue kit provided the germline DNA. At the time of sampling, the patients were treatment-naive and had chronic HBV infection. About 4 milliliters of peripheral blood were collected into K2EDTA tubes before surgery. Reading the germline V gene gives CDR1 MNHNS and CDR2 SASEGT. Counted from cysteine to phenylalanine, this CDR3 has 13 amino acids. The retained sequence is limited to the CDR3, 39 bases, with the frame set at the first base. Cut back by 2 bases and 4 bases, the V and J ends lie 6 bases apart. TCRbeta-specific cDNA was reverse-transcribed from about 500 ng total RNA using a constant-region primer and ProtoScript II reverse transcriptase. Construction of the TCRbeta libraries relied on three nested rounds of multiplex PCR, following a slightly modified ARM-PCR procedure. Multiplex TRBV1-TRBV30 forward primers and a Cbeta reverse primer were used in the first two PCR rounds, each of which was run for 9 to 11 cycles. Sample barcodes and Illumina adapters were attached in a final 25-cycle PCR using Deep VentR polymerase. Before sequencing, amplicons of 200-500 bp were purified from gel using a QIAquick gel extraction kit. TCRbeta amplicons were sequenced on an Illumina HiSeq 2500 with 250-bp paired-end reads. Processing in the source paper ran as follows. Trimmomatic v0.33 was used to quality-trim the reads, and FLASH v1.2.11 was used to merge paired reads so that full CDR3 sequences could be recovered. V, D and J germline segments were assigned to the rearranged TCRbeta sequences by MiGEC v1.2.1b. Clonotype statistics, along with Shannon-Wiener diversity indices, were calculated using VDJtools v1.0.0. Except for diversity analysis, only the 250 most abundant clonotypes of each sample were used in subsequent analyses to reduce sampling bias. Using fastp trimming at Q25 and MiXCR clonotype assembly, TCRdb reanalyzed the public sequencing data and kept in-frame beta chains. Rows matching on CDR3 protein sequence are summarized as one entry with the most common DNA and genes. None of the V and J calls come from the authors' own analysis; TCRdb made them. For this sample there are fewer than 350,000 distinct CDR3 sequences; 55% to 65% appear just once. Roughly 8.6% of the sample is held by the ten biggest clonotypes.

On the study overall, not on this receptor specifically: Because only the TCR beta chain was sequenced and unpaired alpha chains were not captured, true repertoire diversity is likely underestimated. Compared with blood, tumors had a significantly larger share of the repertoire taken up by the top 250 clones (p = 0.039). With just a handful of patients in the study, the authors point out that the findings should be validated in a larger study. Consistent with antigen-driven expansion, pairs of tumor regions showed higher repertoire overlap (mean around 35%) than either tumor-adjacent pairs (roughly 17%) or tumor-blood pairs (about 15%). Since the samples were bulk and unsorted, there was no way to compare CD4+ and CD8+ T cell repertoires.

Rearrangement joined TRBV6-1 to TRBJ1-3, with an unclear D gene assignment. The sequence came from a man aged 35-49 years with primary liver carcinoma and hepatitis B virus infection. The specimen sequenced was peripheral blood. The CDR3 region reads CASSEFAGNTIYF. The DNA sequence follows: TGTGCCAGCAGTGAATTTGCGGGAAACACCATATATTTT.